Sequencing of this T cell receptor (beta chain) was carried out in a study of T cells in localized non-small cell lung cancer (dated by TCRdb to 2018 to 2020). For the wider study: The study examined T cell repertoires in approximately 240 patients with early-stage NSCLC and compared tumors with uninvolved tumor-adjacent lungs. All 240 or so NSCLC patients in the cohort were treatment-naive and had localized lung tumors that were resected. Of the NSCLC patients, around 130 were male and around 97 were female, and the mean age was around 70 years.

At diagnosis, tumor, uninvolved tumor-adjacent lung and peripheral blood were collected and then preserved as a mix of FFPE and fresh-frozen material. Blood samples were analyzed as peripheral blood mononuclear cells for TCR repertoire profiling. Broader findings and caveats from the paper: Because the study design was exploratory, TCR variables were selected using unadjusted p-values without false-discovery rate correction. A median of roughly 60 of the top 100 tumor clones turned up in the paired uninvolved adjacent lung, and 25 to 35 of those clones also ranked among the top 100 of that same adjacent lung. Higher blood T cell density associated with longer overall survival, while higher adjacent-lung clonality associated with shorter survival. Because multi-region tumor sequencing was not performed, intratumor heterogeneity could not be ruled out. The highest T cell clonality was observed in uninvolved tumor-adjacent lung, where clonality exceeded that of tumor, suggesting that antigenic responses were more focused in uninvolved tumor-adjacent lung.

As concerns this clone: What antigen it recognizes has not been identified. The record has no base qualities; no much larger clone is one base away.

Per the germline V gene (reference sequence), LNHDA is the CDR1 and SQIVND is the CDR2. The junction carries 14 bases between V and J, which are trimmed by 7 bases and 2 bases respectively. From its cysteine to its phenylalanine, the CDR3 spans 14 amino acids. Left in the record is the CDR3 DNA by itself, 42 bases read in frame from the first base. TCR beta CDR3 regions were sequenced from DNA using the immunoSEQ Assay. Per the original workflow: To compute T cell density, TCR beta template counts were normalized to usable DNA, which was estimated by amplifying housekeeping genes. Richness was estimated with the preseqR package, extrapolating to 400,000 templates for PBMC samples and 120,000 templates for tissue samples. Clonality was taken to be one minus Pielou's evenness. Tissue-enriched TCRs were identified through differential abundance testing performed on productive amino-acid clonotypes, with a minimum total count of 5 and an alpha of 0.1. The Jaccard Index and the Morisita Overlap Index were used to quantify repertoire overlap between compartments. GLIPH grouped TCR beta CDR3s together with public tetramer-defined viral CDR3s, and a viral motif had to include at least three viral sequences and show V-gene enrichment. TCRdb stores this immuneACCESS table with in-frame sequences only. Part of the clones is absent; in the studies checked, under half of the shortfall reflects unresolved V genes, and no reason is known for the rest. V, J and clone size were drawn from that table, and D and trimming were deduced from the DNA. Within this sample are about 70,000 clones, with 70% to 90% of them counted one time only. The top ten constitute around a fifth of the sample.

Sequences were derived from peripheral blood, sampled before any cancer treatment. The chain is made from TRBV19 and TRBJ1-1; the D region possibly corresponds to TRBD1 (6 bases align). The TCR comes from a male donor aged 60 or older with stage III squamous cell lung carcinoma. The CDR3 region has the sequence CASTNRGENTEAFF. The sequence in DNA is TGTGCCAGTACCAATAGGGGGGAAAACACTGAAGCTTTCTTT.